Shown below are 21 T cell receptor beta chains from a single sample sequenced in a study of T cell responses to AZD1222 COVID-19 vaccine. The protocol was immunoSEQ multiplex PCR, while the TCRdb copy is restricted to in-frame clones and leaves out a portion. In the table there are approximately 150,000 clones, approximately 90% of which are singletons. This sample comprised peripheral blood, obtained on day 0 of AZD1222 vaccination. The receptors here all came from an adult in good health.

This chain joins TRBV30 and TRBJ1-2, with D possibly matching TRBD1 (6 bases). From germline, CDR1 is GTSNPN and CDR2 SVGIG (reference sequence). The CDR3 is 14 residues long. V lost 1 base, J lost 4 bases, and 13 bases lay in between. For the CDR3, the DNA is TGTGCCTGGAGTGGAGCAGGGGAACCCTATGGCTACACCTTC. It is translated as CAWSGAGEPYGYTF.

The chain carries TRBV7-6 and TRBJ2-7, with TRBD1 matching over 8 bases. V was clipped by 3 bases and J by 3 bases; unmatched bases: 7. The CDR3 has 15 amino acids. Per germline, CDR1 SGHVS and CDR2 FNYEAQ. CDR3 amino acids: CASSFRQGTLYEQYF. Here the CDR3 DNA reads TGTGCCAGCAGCTTTAGACAGGGGACCCTCTACGAGCAGTACTTC.

CDR3 nucleotides: TGTGCCAGCAGGCAACGAGGGACTAGCTCCTACAATGAGCAGTTCTTC. Translation: CASRQRGTSSYNEQFF. The rearrangement uses TRBV2 and TRBJ2-1, with 8 bases matching TRBD2. J lost 0 bases, V lost 6 bases, and 7 bases had no gene match. The germline V gene has CDR1 SNHLY and CDR2 FYNNEI. CDR3 length: 16 amino acids.

The CDR3 is CASSLSIGAFF. CDR3 nucleotide sequence: TGTGCCAGCAGCTTGTCCATAGGAGCTTTCTTT. The chain links TRBV5-5 to TRBJ1-1; D is unclear. CDR1 and CDR2 (germline): SGHKS, YYEKEE (reference sequence). This CDR3 comprises 11 residues. V lost 1 base and J 10 bases, leaving 8 bases between the germline ends.

The chain is built from TRBV10-3 and TRBJ1-5; TRBD1 aligns across 8 bases. In germline, CDR1 is ENHRY, CDR2 SYGVKD. The V gene end was trimmed by 4 bases and the J gene end by 7 bases; junction bases not matched to a gene: 6. This CDR3 is built from 14 residues. The CDR3 region is CAISVEGQAQPQHF. CDR3 bases: TGTGCCATCAGTGTCGAGGGACAGGCCCAGCCCCAGCATTTT.

The gene calls are TRBV4-1 and TRBJ2-1; 8 nucleotides match TRBD2. The CDR3 spans 16 residues. J was trimmed by 4 bases and V by 6 bases; bases with no gene match: 11. The germline V gene encodes CDR1 MGHRA and CDR2 YSYEKL. The CDR3 reads CASSLSRLASYNEQFF. The DNA for the CDR3 is TGCGCCAGCAGTTTGAGTCGACTAGCGTCGTACAATGAGCAGTTCTTC.

This chain uses TRBV20-1 with TRBJ2-2, with a tentative D call TRBD1 (6 bases). This CDR3 comprises 17 residues. The V end lost 3 bases, the J end lost 8 bases, and 25 bases lay between the germline ends. The germline V gene has CDR1 DFQATT and CDR2 SNEGSKA (reference sequence). The CDR3 loop is CSASVLGQTTVAGELFF. In DNA, the CDR3 is TGCAGTGCTAGTGTTCTGGGACAAACCACCGTGGCGGGGGAGCTGTTTTTT.

V usage is TRBV7-2 and J usage is TRBJ2-1; 7 positions match TRBD2. Germline V gives CDR1 SGHTA, CDR2 FQGNSA. Losses at the gene ends were 4 bases for V and 10 bases for J; bases not matched to a gene: 7. This CDR3 is 13 amino acids long. The CDR3 nucleotides read TGTGCCAGCAGCTCGAGACTAGCCCACGAGCAGTTCTTC. This translates into CASSSRLAHEQFF.

V and J are TRBV29-1 and TRBJ1-2; D is possibly TRBD1 (5 bases). Trimming cost V 6 bases and J 8 bases, with 16 bases left between them. From germline, CDR1 is SQVTM and CDR2 ANQGSEA. The CDR3 contains 12 residues. The CDR3 here is CSVAKGEGGYTF. DNA of the CDR3: TGCAGCGTGGCGAAAGGGGAAGGGGGCTACACCTTC.

The V gene is TRBV6-5, the J gene TRBJ2-7, with D unclear. Germline loops: CDR1 MNHEY, CDR2 SVGAGI. The V end lost 4 bases, the J end lost 1 base, and 11 bases lay between the germline ends. The CDR3 totals 14 residues. The CDR3 nucleotides read TGTGCCAGCAGTTTCCAGCGATCATCCTACGAGCAGTACTTC. The encoded protein is CASSFQRSSYEQYF.

This chain uses TRBV4-3 with TRBJ2-7; possibly TRBD1 or TRBD2 for D (6 bases each). In germline, CDR1 is LGHNA, CDR2 YSLEER. This CDR3 comprises 15 residues. V lost 0 bases to trimming and J lost 5 bases, with 14 bases between them. The CDR3 coding sequence is TGCGCCAGCAGCCAAGATTGGGCCGGGGGCGACGAGCAGTACTTC. The encoded protein is CASSQDWAGGDEQYF.

This clone appeared once. The chain employs TRBV11-2 and TRBJ2-7, with D perhaps matching TRBD2 (5 bases). The CDR3 sequence is 14 residues long. V dropped 3 bases and J dropped 2 bases, with 11 bases sitting between them. The germline gives CDR1 SGHAT, CDR2 FQNNGV. The CDR3 sequence: CASSLRALTYEQYF. CDR3 in DNA: TGTGCCAGCAGCTTGAGGGCCCTCACCTACGAGCAGTACTTC.

This chain connects TRBV21-1 to TRBJ1-3. TRBV21-1 is labeled a pseudogene. The CDR3 runs to 13 residues. The CDR3 sequence: CASSKASGNTIYF. DNA for the CDR3: TGTGCCAGCAGCAAAGCCTCTGGAAACACCATATATTTT.

CDR3 DNA sequence: TGTGCCAGTAGAAAAACAGGGGGGACAAATCAGCCCCAGCATTTT. The encoded protein is CASRKTGGTNQPQHF. This chain joins TRBV19 and TRBJ1-5; TRBD1 agrees at 8 bases. The length of the CDR3 is 15 residues. The germline gives CDR1 LNHDA, CDR2 SQIVND (reference sequence). Trimming at V came to 6 bases and at J to 4 bases, leaving 8 bases not matched to a gene.

This clone is a singleton in its sample. The rearrangement joins TRBV29-1 to TRBJ1-2; 8 bases are shared with TRBD1. Germline V gene lookup returns CDR1 SQVTM and CDR2 ANQGSEA. With 3 bases clipped from V and 1 base from J, the junction kept 10 bases outside the gene matches. CDR3 length: 16 residues. The CDR3 DNA sequence: TGCAGCGTTGAGGGAGGACAGGGAAGTAGTAACTATGGCTACACCTTC. It encodes CSVEGGQGSSNYGYTF. The variable domain in full, with the rest retrieved from reference TRBV29-1 and TRBJ1-2, is SAVISQKPSRDICQRGTSLTIQCQVDSQVTMMFWYRQQPGQSLTLIATANQGSEATYESGFVIDKFPISRPNLTFSTLTVSNMSPEDSSIYLCSVEGGQGSSNYGYTFGSGTRLTVV.

The chain uses TRBV5-1 and TRBJ2-3; D unclear. Germline V gene data show CDR1 as SGHRS and CDR2 as YFSETQ. The V and J ends lost 2 bases and 1 base respectively, with 8 bases between them. The CDR3 consists of 14 residues. The CDR3 region is CASSFGRGTDTQYF. DNA of the CDR3: TGCGCCAGCAGCTTCGGACGGGGCACAGATACGCAGTATTTT.

The rearrangement uses TRBV10-3 and TRBJ2-7; D remains ambiguous. CDR1 ENHRY and CDR2 SYGVKD come from the germline V gene. This CDR3 is 12 amino acids long. Trimming stripped 10 bases from V and 2 bases from J, with 12 bases between. DNA of the CDR3: TGTGCCACCTTGACTGATACCTACGAGCAGTACTTC. As protein: CATLTDTYEQYF.

This clone turned up a few times. The V gene is TRBV6-1, the J gene TRBJ2-7; D uncertain. Germline V gene lookup returns CDR1 MNHNS and CDR2 SASEGT. V was shortened by 3 bases and J by 4 bases, with 7 bases between the two germline ends. This CDR3 contains 12 residues. The CDR3 region has the DNA TGTGCCAGCAGTGATAGAGGATACGAGCAGTACTTC. Protein: CASSDRGYEQYF.

V gene TRBV10-2 combines with J gene TRBJ1-2; weak D call: TRBD1 (5 bases). CDR3 length equals 15 residues. V was cut by 6 bases and J by 2 bases, with 16 bases left in between. Looked up from germline, CDR1 is WSHSY and CDR2 is SAAADI. Here the CDR3 DNA reads TGCGCCAGCAGGGGTTTGGGGCCCGGGAACTATGGCTACACCTTC. It codes for CASRGLGPGNYGYTF.

This clone was detected only a few times. The rearrangement uses TRBV12-5 and TRBJ1-1, with D unclear. CDR1 and CDR2 from the germline V gene are LGHNT and FRNRAP. V was clipped by 4 bases and J by 5 bases, with 11 bases between them. CDR3 length equals 13 residues. CDR3 nucleotide sequence: TGTGCTAGTGGTTCTCCTCGATCTACTGAAGCTTTCTTT. This sequence encodes CASGSPRSTEAFF.

This chain links TRBV6-5 with TRBJ1-5; D remains ambiguous. Germline values: CDR1 MNHEY, CDR2 SVGAGI. The CDR3 spans 13 residues. Between the trimmed V and J ends, which lost 6 bases and 6 bases, there was a span of 12 bases. The CDR3 DNA follows: TGTGCCAGCAGACCCGAAGGGTTTCAGCCCCAGCATTTT. Translating gives CASRPEGFQPQHF.